These 8 T cell receptor beta chains originate from one sample sequenced in a study of somatic mutations in cytotoxic T cells in rheumatoid arthritis (dated by TCRdb to the late 2010s). The library was made by the immunoSEQ multiplex PCR assay. Not all clones reach the TCRdb copy of this immuneACCESS table, which keeps in-frame sequences only. Checked studies attribute under half of the gap to unresolved V genes and leave the rest unexplained. For this sample there are around 2,500 clones; approximately 85% appear just once. The top ten constitute about 40% of the sample. Specimen: CD8+ T cells sorted from blood. These receptors came from an adult with rheumatoid arthritis.

The chain recombines TRBV4-2 with TRBJ2-1; 12 nucleotides line up with TRBD2. Germline V gene data show CDR1 as LGHNA and CDR2 as YNFKEQ. This CDR3 has 16 amino acids. With 0 bases clipped from V and 6 bases from J, the junction kept 3 bases outside the gene matches. The CDR3 protein is CASSQDPSGGANEQFF. The CDR3 DNA reads TGTGCCAGCAGCCAAGATCCTAGCGGGGGGGCCAATGAGCAGTTCTTC.

The chain uses TRBV18 and TRBJ2-1; TRBD2 matches at 13 bases. After removal of 1 base from V and 2 bases from J, the junction contained 5 bases not matched to a gene. Germline CDR1 is KGHSH and CDR2 is LQKENI. The CDR3 has 18 residues. CDR3 DNA: TGTGCCAGCTCACCACGGACTAGCGGGGGTAGGGCCTACAATGAGCAGTTCTTC. This codes for CASSPRTSGGRAYNEQFF.

In the case of this clone: Compared with germline, one end of the junction differs, possibly owing to a read error. The chain is built from TRBV5-1 and TRBJ2-7; TRBD1 matches 7 bases. There are 13 residues in the CDR3. In germline, CDR1 is SGHRS, CDR2 YFSETQ. CDR3 loop: CASNLGQSYEQYF. In DNA, the CDR3 is TGCGCCAGCAACTTGGGACAGTCCTACGAGCAGTACTTC.

The V and J genes are TRBV6-4 and TRBJ1-6; tentatively, D is TRBD1 (6 bases). The germline V and J ends were trimmed by 0 bases and 10 bases, with 13 bases remaining between them. This CDR3 is built from 15 residues. CDR1 MRHNA and CDR2 SNTAGT come from the germline V gene. The CDR3, as DNA: TGTGCCAGCAGTGACTCGAACAGGGTAACCTCACCCCTCCACTTT. It is translated as CASSDSNRVTSPLHF.

This chain uses TRBV7-2 with TRBJ1-2; the D is unclear. The CDR3 is 14 residues long. Germline V gives CDR1 SGHTA, CDR2 FQGNSA. V was clipped by 5 bases and J by 4 bases, with 14 bases between them. The CDR3 spells CASSPRTEFYGYTF. In nucleotides, the CDR3 is TGTGCCAGCAGCCCCCGTACAGAATTCTATGGCTACACCTTC.

CDR3 in amino acids: CASRRTFLGDNEQFF. The CDR3 bases are TGTGCCAGCAGAAGGACTTTCTTGGGCGACAATGAGCAGTTCTTC. The J gene is TRBJ2-1, the V gene TRBV2; tentatively, D is TRBD2 (5 bases). Germline values: CDR1 SNHLY, CDR2 FYNNEI. This CDR3 region has 15 residues. V was trimmed by 6 bases and J by 5 bases, leaving 17 bases between them.

This chain connects TRBV4-2 to TRBJ1-5; 8 positions match TRBD1. The CDR3 runs 14 residues. V dropped 5 bases and J dropped 7; count of bases not matched to a gene: 7. The germline CDR1 and CDR2 sequences are LGHNA and YNFKEQ. CDR3 amino acids: CASSTARGPQPQHF. CDR3 coding DNA: TGTGCCAGCAGCACCGCCAGGGGGCCCCAGCCCCAGCATTTT.

The chain combines TRBV7-9 with TRBJ2-1, with a weak D call TRBD1 (5 bases). The length of the CDR3 is 13 residues. Trimming pared 1 base from V and 12 bases from J, leaving 13 bases between. Germline CDR1 SEHNR, CDR2 FQNEAQ (reference sequence). The CDR3 coding sequence is TGTGCCAGCAGCTTAGAGGGGCAGGGTGGGCAGTTCTTC. Its translation: CASSLEGQGGQFF.